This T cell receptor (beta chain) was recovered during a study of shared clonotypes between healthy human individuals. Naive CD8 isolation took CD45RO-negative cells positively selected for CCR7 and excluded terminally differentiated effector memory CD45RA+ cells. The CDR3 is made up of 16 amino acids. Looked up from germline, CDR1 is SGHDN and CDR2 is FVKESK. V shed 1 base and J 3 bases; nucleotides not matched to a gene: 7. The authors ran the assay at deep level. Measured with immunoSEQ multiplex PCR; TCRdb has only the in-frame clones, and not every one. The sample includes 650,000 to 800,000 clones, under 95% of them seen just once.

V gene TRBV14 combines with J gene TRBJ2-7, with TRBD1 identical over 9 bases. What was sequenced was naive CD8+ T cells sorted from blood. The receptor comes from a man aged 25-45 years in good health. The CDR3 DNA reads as TGTGCCAGCAGCCAAGCCGGGACAGGGTACGACTACGAGCAGTACTTC. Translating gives CASSQAGTGYDYEQYF.